In its sample, the clone carrying this T cell receptor beta chain was seen many times. As yet, its antigen is unknown. The sample comes from a study of CD8 T cells in ankylosing spondylitis. Study results and limitations: Seemingly characteristic of ankylosing spondylitis blood was a TCR beta motif consisting of about 8 highly homologous variants. Reportedly, significant enrichment of disease-linked clones occurred in matched ankylosing spondylitis synovial fluid. Disease-linked clones bore a CD8+ phenotype, appearing relatively rarely in peripheral blood.

V was trimmed by 5 bases and J by 5 bases, leaving 9 bases between them. The CDR3 has 11 residues. CDR1 and CDR2 from the germline V gene are GTSNPN and SVGIG (reference sequence). Researchers built TCR beta libraries using quantitative 5'-RACE with molecular barcodes. TCRdb ran MiXCR on the 5' RACE reads and lists one entry per CDR3 protein. This table holds 240,000 or so distinct CDR3 sequences, 8% to 9.5% found once. This receptor was identified in a male donor with ankylosing spondylitis or in good health (not recorded which). Sequenced material: blood, either unsorted or a sorted T cell fraction (not recorded which). This rearrangement joins TRBV30 to TRBJ1-1, with a tentative D call TRBD1 (6 bases). CDR3 sequence (DNA): TGTGCCTGGTCTCAGGGGACTGAAGCTTTCTTT. It encodes CAWSQGTEAFF.